The rows below give T cell receptor beta chains drawn from one sample of a study of cytomegalovirus exposure and HLA in healthy donors. Data came from immunoSEQ multiplex PCR; TCRdb stores just in-frame clones and leaves some out. The sample records about 160,000 clones, just over 75% being singletons. The specimen was PBMCs. The receptor source for this set is a middle-aged man in good health and CMV-seronegative. CDR3s leave out the opening cysteine and the closing phenylalanine or tryptophan.

v_gene	j_gene	CDR3aa
TRBV2	TRBJ2-1	ASSETGESYNEQF
TRBV5-1	TRBJ1-3	ASSLSGGEGNTIY
TRBV12-5	TRBJ2-5	ASGKGGDQETQY
TRBV2	TRBJ2-4	ASSVQALAKNIQY
TRBV29-1	TRBJ2-6	SVLGTGDSGANVLT
TRBV7-9	TRBJ2-7	ASSFWTGDGEQY
TRBV28	TRBJ1-2	ASSLTRGYT
TRBV18	TRBJ2-1	ASSLTGDEQF
TRBV5-1	TRBJ2-7	ASSLDNQGSYEQY
TRBV10-3	TRBJ2-2	AISGGKGNTGELF
TRBV5-4	TRBJ1-5	ASSLNTRVSNQPQH
TRBV7-7	TRBJ2-5	ASSPGQDGETQY
TRBV6-5	TRBJ2-7	ASSESEGADEQY
TRBV6-5	TRBJ2-5	ASSLTLEETQY
TRBV28	.	ASSAGTGAYEQY
TRBV9	TRBJ2-3	ASSVGDYNTDTQY
TRBV11-2	TRBJ2-2	ASSFTPTTDRASGELF
TRBV29-1	TRBJ2-3	SVEVGVRGRLDTQY
TRBV28	TRBJ2-3	ASSQTSTDTQY
TRBV5-6	TRBJ2-3	ASSLARTGADTQY
TRBV29-1	TRBJ1-1	SVLTDRGRNEAF
TRBV5-1	TRBJ1-2	ASSMGTAVYGYT
TRBV11-2	TRBJ2-3	ASSRTTGTDTQY
TRBV7-2	TRBJ2-4	ASSRDKNIQY
TRBV28	TRBJ2-1	ASSTQGGLADEQF
TRBV13	TRBJ1-5	ASSLGQGSRPQH
TRBV28	TRBJ1-2	ASSEERGNGGYT
TRBV14	TRBJ1-5	ASSPVQGGQPQH
TRBV27	TRBJ1-5	ASSVRDRNQPQH
TRBV28	TRBJ2-7	ASRSGYEQY
TRBV19	TRBJ2-2	ASSNSNTGELF
TRBV11-2	TRBJ2-7	ASSSLGREGRYEQY
TRBV29-1	TRBJ2-2	SVHWGQGGAGELF
TRBV27	TRBJ2-1	ASSLAEDNEQF
TRBV7-2	TRBJ1-2	ASSLKTGGYGYT
TRBV4-1	TRBJ2-7	ASSRVSQGGYEQY
TRBV6-5	TRBJ1-1	ASSYSGGTEAF
TRBV7-9	TRBJ2-2	ATRGGSAVGTGELF
TRBV5-5	TRBJ2-5	ASSLWAGALREETQY
TRBV2	TRBJ2-3	ARGLADTDTQY
TRBV11-2	TRBJ1-2	ASSFNRDGYT
TRBV10-3	TRBJ2-3	AISDPSQGIDTQY
TRBV5-5	TRBJ2-4	ASSLDEREPAKNIQY
TRBV5-1	TRBJ2-1	ASSFTLAYNEQF
TRBV29-1	TRBJ2-1	SVRFSGPTPDEQF